This T cell receptor (beta chain) was recorded in a study of OX40 agonist ivuxolimab in advanced cancers. Germline loops: CDR1 SGDLS, CDR2 YYNGEE. This CDR3 has 16 residues. With 0 bases removed from V and 0 bases from J, the gap between germline ends came to 10 bases. The method was immunoSEQ multiplex PCR; TCRdb's version includes in-frame clones alone and lacks a portion of them. The table includes 55,000 to 65,000 clones, roughly nine tenths detected once. This clonotype was sampled from an adult with an advanced solid tumor such as melanoma, head and neck, liver or kidney cancer. The chain combines TRBV9 with TRBJ1-3, with unresolved D. The starting material was CD4+ or CD8+ T cells sorted from blood, obtained in a trial of the OX40 agonist ivuxolimab. CDR3 coding DNA: TGTGCCAGCAGCGTAGTCTCTACTTTCTCTGGAAACACCATATATTTT. Translated, it gives CASSVVSTFSGNTIYF.